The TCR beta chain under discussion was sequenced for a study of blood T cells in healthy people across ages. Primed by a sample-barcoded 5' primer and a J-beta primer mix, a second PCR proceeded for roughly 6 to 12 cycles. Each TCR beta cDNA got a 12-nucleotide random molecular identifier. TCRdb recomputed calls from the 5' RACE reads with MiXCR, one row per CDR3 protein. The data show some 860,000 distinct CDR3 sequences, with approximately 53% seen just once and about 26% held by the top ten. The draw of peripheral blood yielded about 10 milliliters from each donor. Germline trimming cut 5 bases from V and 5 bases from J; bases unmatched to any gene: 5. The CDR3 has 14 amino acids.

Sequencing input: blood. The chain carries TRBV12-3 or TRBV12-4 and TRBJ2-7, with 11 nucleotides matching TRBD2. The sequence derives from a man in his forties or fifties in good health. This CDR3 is CASSVTSGSDEQYF. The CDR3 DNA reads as TGTGCCAGCAGTGTTACTAGCGGGAGCGACGAGCAGTACTTC.